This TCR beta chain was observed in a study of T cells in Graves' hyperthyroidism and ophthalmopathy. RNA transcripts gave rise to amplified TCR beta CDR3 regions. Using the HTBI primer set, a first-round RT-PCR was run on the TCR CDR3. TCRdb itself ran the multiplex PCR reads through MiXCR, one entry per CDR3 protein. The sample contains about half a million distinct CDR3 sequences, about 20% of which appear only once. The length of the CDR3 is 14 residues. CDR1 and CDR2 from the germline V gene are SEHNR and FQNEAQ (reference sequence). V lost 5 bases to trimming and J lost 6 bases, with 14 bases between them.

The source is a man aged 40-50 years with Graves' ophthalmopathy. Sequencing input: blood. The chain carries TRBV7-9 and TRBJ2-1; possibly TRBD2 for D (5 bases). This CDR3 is CASSRLTTGNEQFF. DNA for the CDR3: TGTGCCAGCAGCCGACTAACGACCGGCAATGAGCAGTTCTTC.